The 14 T cell receptor beta chains listed next were all sequenced from one sample in a study of OX40 agonist ivuxolimab in advanced cancers. Measured with immunoSEQ multiplex PCR; TCRdb has only the in-frame clones, and not every one. The sample records some 10,000 clones, roughly 80% being singletons. The material sequenced was CD4+ or CD8+ T cells sorted from blood, taken in a trial of the OX40 agonist ivuxolimab. These receptors all stem from an adult with an advanced solid tumor such as melanoma, head and neck, liver or kidney cancer.

V gene TRBV10-2 combines with J gene TRBJ1-4; 10 positions agree with TRBD1. Trimming took 8 bases from V and 8 from J; bases not matched to a gene: 8. In germline, CDR1 is WSHSY, CDR2 SAAADI. The CDR3 sequence is 14 residues long. The CDR3 region has the DNA TGCGCCAGCGCGACCCGGGACAGGGGCGAAAAACTGTTTTTT. It is translated as CASATRDRGEKLFF.

The J gene is TRBJ2-2, the V gene TRBV9; D perhaps matches TRBD2 (5 bases). V was pared by 4 bases and J by 1 base, with 8 bases between. Germline-derived CDR1 and CDR2 are SGDLS and YYNGEE. This CDR3 comprises 14 residues. The CDR3 DNA sequence: TGTGCCAGCAGCTCCGGGGTGAACACCGGGGAGCTGTTTTTT. Amino acids: CASSSGVNTGELFF.

J is TRBJ2-1 and V is TRBV7-9, with 7 bases matching TRBD2. V lost 0 bases to trimming and J lost 4 bases; unmatched junction nucleotides: 6. Per germline, CDR1 SEHNR and CDR2 FQNEAQ (reference sequence). The CDR3 runs to 16 residues. The CDR3 DNA reads as TGTGCCAGCAGCTTAGCCCGGACTAGGCAGTACAATGAGCAGTTCTTC. It translates to CASSLARTRQYNEQFF.

This clone was seen just once. The chain carries TRBV27 and TRBJ2-1; D is unresolved. Germline values: CDR1 MNHEY, CDR2 SMNVEV (reference sequence). With 1 base removed from V and 5 bases from J, the gap between germline ends came to 0 bases. This CDR3 is 11 amino acids long. The CDR3 reads CASSLYNEQFF. As DNA, the CDR3 is TGTGCCAGCAGTTTATACAATGAGCAGTTCTTC.

The chain recombines TRBV28 with TRBJ1-2; D is uncertain. CDR3 length: 12 residues. V shed 2 bases and J shed 6 bases, with 7 bases lying between them. Looked up from germline, CDR1 is MDHEN and CDR2 is SYDVKM. In DNA form, the CDR3 reads TGTGCCAGCAGTTTAGGTAAAGATGGCTACACCTTC. This gives the protein CASSLGKDGYTF.

The V call is TRBV7-9, the J call TRBJ2-2, with D tentatively TRBD2 (6 bases). This CDR3 contains 15 residues. Trimming left V 3 bases short and J 7 bases short, with 15 bases between. Germline assignment: CDR1 SEHNR and CDR2 FQNEAQ (reference sequence). The DNA for the CDR3 is TGTGCCAGCAGCTTCGGGACTGGGGGTTTCGGGGAGCTGTTTTTT. This translates into CASSFGTGGFGELFF.

The chain carries TRBV6-4 and TRBJ2-3; D ambiguous. The CDR3 is 15 residues long. V was clipped by 5 bases and J by 1 base, with 13 bases between them. The germline V gene has CDR1 MRHNA and CDR2 SNTAGT. In DNA, the CDR3 is TGTGCCAGCAGTCTTAGTGGGTCGGGCACAGATACGCAGTATTTT. Its translation is CASSLSGSGTDTQYF.

V and J are TRBV27 and TRBJ2-7; 11 bases are a match to TRBD2. V lost 0 bases to trimming and J lost 2 bases; unmatched junction nucleotides: 9. The germline CDR1 and CDR2 sequences are MNHEY and SMNVEV (reference sequence). The CDR3 sequence is 18 residues long. DNA of the CDR3: TGTGCCAGCAGTTTATCAGGGACTAGCGGAGCCCTAGCCTACGAGCAGTACTTC. Amino acids: CASSLSGTSGALAYEQYF.

The chain recombines TRBV4-3 with TRBJ2-4; D tentatively reads TRBD1 or TRBD2 (6 bases each). Deletions cut 0 bases from V and 7 bases from J, with 13 bases between. This CDR3 is 15 amino acids long. Germline CDR1 LGHNA, CDR2 YSLEER. The CDR3 loop is CASSQDRGAANIQYF. The CDR3 DNA reads as TGCGCCAGCAGCCAAGATAGGGGGGCGGCGAACATTCAGTACTTC.

The V gene is TRBV28, the J gene TRBJ1-1; D unresolved. V was clipped by 9 bases and J by 9 bases, with 14 bases between them. CDR1 MDHEN and CDR2 SYDVKM come from the germline V gene. The CDR3 is made up of 11 amino acids. CDR3 bases: TGTGCCAGTAGGGAATCCTCAAAAGCTTTCTTT. Translated, it gives CASRESSKAFF.

The chain employs TRBV9 and TRBJ2-1, with TRBD2 matching 11 bases. Germline trimming cut 3 bases from V and 9 bases from J; bases unmatched to any gene: 8. CDR3 length: 15 residues. Germline V gene sequence: CDR1 SGDLS, CDR2 YYNGEE. The DNA for the CDR3 is TGTGCCAGCAGCGGCAAGGGACTAGCGGACAGTGAGCAGTTCTTC. It encodes CASSGKGLADSEQFF.

For this clone: Other DNA sequences of this sample code for an identical CDR3. This rearrangement joins TRBV14 to TRBJ2-5; TRBD2 matches at 14 bases. This CDR3 is built from 18 residues. J lost 4 bases, V lost 0 bases, and 7 bases had no gene match. Germline values: CDR1 SGHDN, CDR2 FVKESK. The CDR3 DNA reads as TGTGCCAGCAGCCAAGACCCCGGGACTAGCGGGAGACGAGAGACCCAGTACTTC. This codes for CASSQDPGTSGRRETQYF.

The chain couples TRBV7-2 to TRBJ2-1, with TRBD2 as a possible D gene (5 bases). Deletions cut 1 base from V and 8 bases from J, with 15 bases between. The germline V gene has CDR1 SGHTA and CDR2 FQGNSA. The CDR3 consists of 15 residues. This CDR3 reads CASSLGAGRRDEQFF. CDR3 in DNA: TGTGCCAGCAGCTTAGGGGCGGGCCGTCGGGATGAGCAGTTCTTC. Combining the CDR3 with reference TRBV7-2 and TRBJ2-1 gives the whole variable domain GAGVSQSPSNKVTEKGKDVELRCDPISGHTALYWYRQSLGQGLEFLIYFQGNSAPDKSGLPSDRFSAERTGGSVSTLTIQRTQQEDSAVYLCASSLGAGRRDEQFFGPGTRLTVL.

Regarding this clone: This may stem from a read error, because a much larger clone lies one nucleotide away. The V gene is TRBV5-1, the J gene TRBJ2-7; no clear D gene. The CDR3 runs 11 residues. Trimming cost V 2 bases and J 2 bases, with 2 bases left between them. Germline lookup yields CDR1 SGHRS and CDR2 YFSETQ. CDR3 sequence: CASSFAYEQYF. CDR3 nucleotide sequence: TGCGCCAGCAGCTTCGCCTACGAGCAGTACTTC.